The clone carrying this T cell receptor (beta chain) has a handful of counts. These data come from a study of blood T cell repertoires in COVID-19. The CDR3 totals 13 residues. Trimming removed 0 bases at V and 13 bases at J, with 13 bases between. The germline gives CDR1 MNHEY, CDR2 SVGAGI. Produced via immunoSEQ multiplex PCR; TCRdb's table is partial and in-frame only. The sample has 70,000 or so clones; approximately 90% are singletons. The specimen sequenced was peripheral blood. This clonotype was obtained from a human donor in a cohort sampled during active COVID-19. The chain links TRBV6-5 to TRBJ2-1; D might be TRBD1 (6 bases). The CDR3 region has the DNA TGTGCCAGCAGTTACTCGCCCGGACAGATTCAGTTCTTC. It encodes CASSYSPGQIQFF.